The T cell receptor beta chain described here comes from a study of TIL therapy for anti-PD-1-resistant metastatic lung cancer. Documented time point: pre-treatment sample, taken before nivolumab and TIL therapy. The libraries were made with immunoSEQ v3. Sequencing used immunoSEQ multiplex PCR; TCRdb keeps in-frame clones, though not all of them. The sample lists more than 45,000 clones, around 70% occurring once. In germline, CDR1 is SQVTM, CDR2 ANQGSEA. With 5 bases removed from V and 4 bases from J, the gap between germline ends came to 9 bases. This CDR3 is 12 amino acids long. The chain carries TRBV29-1 and TRBJ1-5, with no clear D. The sequence was collected from a person between 25 and 79 years old with non-small cell lung cancer. The sample consisted of blood, taken at baseline. For the CDR3, the DNA is TGCAGCGTTCAAAACACAAATCAGCCCCAGCATTTT. Translating gives CSVQNTNQPQHF. The full variable domain, rest sourced from reference TRBV29-1 and TRBJ1-5, is SAVISQKPSRDICQRGTSLTIQCQVDSQVTMMFWYRQQPGQSLTLIATANQGSEATYESGFVIDKFPISRPNLTFSTLTVSNMSPEDSSIYLCSVQNTNQPQHFGDGTRLSIL.